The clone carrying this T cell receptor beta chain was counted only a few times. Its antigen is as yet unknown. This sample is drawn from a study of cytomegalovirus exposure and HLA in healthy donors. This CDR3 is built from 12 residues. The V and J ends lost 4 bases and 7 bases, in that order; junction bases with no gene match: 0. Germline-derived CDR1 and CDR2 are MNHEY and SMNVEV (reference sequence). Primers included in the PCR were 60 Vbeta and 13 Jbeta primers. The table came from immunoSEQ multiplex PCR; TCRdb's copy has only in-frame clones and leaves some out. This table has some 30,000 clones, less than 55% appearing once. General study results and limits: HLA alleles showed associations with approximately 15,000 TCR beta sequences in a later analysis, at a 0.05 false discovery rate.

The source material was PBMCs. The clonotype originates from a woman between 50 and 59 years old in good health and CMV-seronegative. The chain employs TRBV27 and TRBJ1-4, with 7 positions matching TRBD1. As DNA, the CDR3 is TGTGCCAGCAGTTCAGGGGGTGAAAAACTGTTTTTT. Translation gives CASSSGGEKLFF.